Listed below are T cell receptor beta chains from one sample, sequenced in a study of technical replicates of blood from several donors. TCRdb keeps only in-frame clones here, not all; method: immunoSEQ multiplex PCR. In the table there are about 74,000 clones, about 95% of which are singletons. Sequencing was performed on T cells isolated from PBMCs. All receptors derive from a human donor in good health. The CDR3 runs from the conserved cysteine through the conserved F or W. The D gene is left open where the match is weak. The size of a clone is reported for some rows only, either as once, few or many, or as a class for expanded clones.

J	V	size	D	CDR3	DNA
TRBJ1-6	TRBV7-2	.	.	CASSLSGQPGYGNSPLHF	TGTGCCAGCAGCTTATCGGGCCAACCGGGGTACGGCAATTCACCCCTCCACTTT
TRBJ1-5	TRBV19	.	TRBD1	CASSIQGAQPQHF	TGTGCCAGTAGTATCCAGGGGGCTCAGCCCCAGCATTTT
TRBJ2-1	TRBV28	.	TRBD1	CASSFARTGAYNEQFF	TGTGCCAGCAGTTTCGCACGGACAGGGGCCTACAATGAGCAGTTCTTC
TRBJ2-7	TRBV10-2	.	TRBD1	CASSSTQGAGEQYF	TGCGCCAGCAGTTCGACACAGGGGGCGGGCGAGCAGTACTTC
TRBJ2-2	TRBV18	.	TRBD2	CASSPWTSGSHTGELFF	TGTGCCAGCTCACCTTGGACTAGCGGGAGTCACACCGGGGAGCTGTTTTTT
TRBJ2-5	TRBV18	.	.	CASSPVSQETQYF	TGTGCCAGCTCACCAGTATCCCAAGAGACCCAGTACTTC
TRBJ2-1	TRBV19	.	.	CASSTGYNEQFF	TGTGCCAGTAGTACGGGGTACAATGAGCAGTTCTTC
TRBJ1-6	TRBV6-5	.	.	CASFQAGNSPLHF	TGTGCCAGCTTCCAGGCTGGTAATTCACCCCTCCACTTT
TRBJ2-1	TRBV29-1	.	TRBD1	CSVMTGDGEQFF	TGCAGCGTAATGACAGGGGATGGCGAGCAGTTCTTC
TRBJ2-1	TRBV7-7	.	TRBD2	CASSMTAGEDNEQFF	TGTGCCAGCAGCATGACAGCGGGAGAGGACAATGAGCAGTTCTTC
TRBJ1-2	TRBV5-4	few	.	CASSLAQGKHGYTF	TGTGCCAGCAGCTTGGCCCAGGGTAAACACGGCTACACCTTC
TRBJ2-2	TRBV2	.	TRBD1	CASRLGTGAGELFF	TGTGCCAGCAGGCTCGGGACAGGGGCCGGGGAGCTGTTTTTT
TRBJ1-2	TRBV7-9	few	TRBD1	CASSIGTGNGYTF	TGTGCCAGCAGCATAGGGACAGGGAATGGCTACACCTTC
TRBJ2-7	TRBV4-1	.	.	CASSQVPLDSYYEQYF	TGCGCCAGCAGCCAAGTTCCGTTAGACTCATACTACGAGCAGTACTTC
TRBJ2-2	TRBV19	few	.	CASSIVEGTGELFF	TGTGCCAGTAGTATTGTGGAGGGAACCGGGGAGCTGTTTTTT
TRBJ2-2	TRBV5-6	.	TRBD2	CASSLFGGRNFGGELFF	TGTGCCAGCAGCTTGTTCGGCGGGAGGAATTTTGGCGGGGAGCTGTTTTTT
TRBJ2-3	TRBV4-1	.	TRBD2	CASSPLAGGTDTQYF	TGCGCCAGCAGCCCACTAGCGGGGGGGACAGATACGCAGTATTTT
TRBJ2-1	TRBV19	.	TRBD2	CASSTGRGTYNEQFF	TGTGCCAGTAGTACGGGGAGGGGCACTTACAATGAGCAGTTCTTC
TRBJ1-1	TRBV18	few	.	CASSPIGPGSMNTEAFF	TGTGCCAGCTCACCAATAGGGCCGGGGAGCATGAACACTGAAGCTTTCTTT
TRBJ2-3	TRBV27	.	.	CASQAGLSTDTQYF	TGTGCCAGCCAGGCGGGGTTGAGCACAGATACGCAGTATTTT